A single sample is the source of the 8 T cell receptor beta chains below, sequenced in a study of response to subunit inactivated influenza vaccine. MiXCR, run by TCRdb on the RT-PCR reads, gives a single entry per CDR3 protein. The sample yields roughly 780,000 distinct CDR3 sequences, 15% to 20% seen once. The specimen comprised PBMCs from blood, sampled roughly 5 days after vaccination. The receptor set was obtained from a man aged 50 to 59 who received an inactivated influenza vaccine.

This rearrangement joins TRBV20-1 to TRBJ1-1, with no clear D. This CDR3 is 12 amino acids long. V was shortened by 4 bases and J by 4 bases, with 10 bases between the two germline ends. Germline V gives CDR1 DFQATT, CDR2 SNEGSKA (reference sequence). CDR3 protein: CSATPWGTEAFF. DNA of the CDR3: TGCAGTGCTACTCCATGGGGCACTGAAGCTTTCTTT.

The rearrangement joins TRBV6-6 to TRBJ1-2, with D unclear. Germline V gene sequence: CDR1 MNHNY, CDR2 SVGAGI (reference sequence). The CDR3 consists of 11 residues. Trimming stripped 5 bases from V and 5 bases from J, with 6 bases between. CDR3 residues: CASSTEYGYTF. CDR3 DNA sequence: TGTGCCAGCAGTACAGAGTATGGCTACACCTTC.

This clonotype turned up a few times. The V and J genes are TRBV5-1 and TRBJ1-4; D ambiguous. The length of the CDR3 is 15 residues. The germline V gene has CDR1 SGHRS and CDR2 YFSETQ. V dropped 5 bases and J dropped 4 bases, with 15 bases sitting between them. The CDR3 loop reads CASSVGGGLNEKLFF. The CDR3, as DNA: TGCGCCAGCAGTGTCGGTGGAGGCCTTAATGAAAAACTGTTTTTT.

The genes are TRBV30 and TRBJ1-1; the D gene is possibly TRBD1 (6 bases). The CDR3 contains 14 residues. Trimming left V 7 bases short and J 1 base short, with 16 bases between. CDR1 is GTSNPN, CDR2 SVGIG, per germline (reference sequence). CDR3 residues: CASRKTGRNTEAFF. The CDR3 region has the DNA TGTGCCTCGAGAAAAACAGGGCGGAACACTGAAGCTTTCTTT.

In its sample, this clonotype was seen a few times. CDR3 sequence reads: CASSSTGALTDTQYF. The CDR3 bases are TGTGCCAGCAGCTCGACAGGGGCTTTAACAGATACGCAGTATTTT. V gene TRBV7-9 combines with J gene TRBJ2-3, with 8 nucleotides matching TRBD1. The ends lost 4 bases at V and 3 bases at J; junction bases unmatched: 6. The CDR3 loop spans 15 amino acids. Germline V lookup: CDR1 SEHNR, CDR2 FQNEAQ (reference sequence).

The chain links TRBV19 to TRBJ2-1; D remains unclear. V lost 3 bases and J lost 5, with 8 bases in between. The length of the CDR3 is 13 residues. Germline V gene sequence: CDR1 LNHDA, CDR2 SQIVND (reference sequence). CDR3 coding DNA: TGTGCCAGTAGTATGGGCCCAAACAATGAGCAGTTCTTC. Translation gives CASSMGPNNEQFF.

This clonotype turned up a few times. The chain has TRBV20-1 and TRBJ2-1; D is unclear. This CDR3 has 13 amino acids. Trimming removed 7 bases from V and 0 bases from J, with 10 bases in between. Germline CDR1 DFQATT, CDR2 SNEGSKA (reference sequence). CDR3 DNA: TGCAGTGTTACAGCCAGCTCCTACAATGAGCAGTTCTTC. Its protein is CSVTASSYNEQFF.

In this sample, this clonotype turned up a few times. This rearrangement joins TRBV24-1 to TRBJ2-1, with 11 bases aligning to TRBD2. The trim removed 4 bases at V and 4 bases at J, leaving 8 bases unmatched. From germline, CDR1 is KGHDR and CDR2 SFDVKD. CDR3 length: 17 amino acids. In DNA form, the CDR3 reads TGTGCCACCAGTGACAGGGGACTAGCGGTAACTTACAATGAGCAGTTCTTC. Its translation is CATSDRGLAVTYNEQFF.